The 27 T cell receptor beta chains below all came from one sample that was sequenced in a study of blood T cell repertoires in COVID-19. Method: immunoSEQ multiplex PCR; TCRdb's copy keeps in-frame clones and lacks some. The sample lists some 110,000 clones; approximately 78% were seen once. Sequencing was carried out using peripheral blood. These receptors all stem from a man aged 65 to 79 with acute or convalescent COVID-19.

J is TRBJ1-1 and V is TRBV27; the D is unclear. There are 13 residues in the CDR3. Germline loops: CDR1 MNHEY, CDR2 SMNVEV (reference sequence). V was trimmed by 2 bases and J by 0 bases, leaving 4 bases between them. Here the CDR3 DNA reads TGTGCCAGCAGTTTACAGGTGAACACTGAAGCTTTCTTT. Amino acids: CASSLQVNTEAFF.

The chain carries TRBV5-4 and TRBJ2-1; 11 nucleotides line up with TRBD1. The germline V gene encodes CDR1 SGHNT and CDR2 YYREEE (reference sequence). J was trimmed by 7 bases and V by 0 bases; bases with no gene match: 6. This CDR3 has 16 amino acids. CDR3 in amino acids: CASSLDSDRGRNEQFF. Here the CDR3 DNA reads TGTGCCAGCAGCTTGGACTCGGACAGGGGGCGGAATGAGCAGTTCTTC.

This sequence joins TRBV20-1 and TRBJ1-2; D gene unclear. Trimming shortened V by 4 bases and J by 2 bases, and 5 bases separated the two germline ends. The germline V gene has CDR1 DFQATT and CDR2 SNEGSKA (reference sequence). The CDR3 has 11 amino acids. CDR3: CSATSNYGYTF. The DNA for the CDR3 is TGCAGTGCTACGAGCAACTATGGCTACACCTTC.

This chain joins TRBV6-1 and TRBJ1-5; the match to TRBD1 covers 9 bases. Germline lookup yields CDR1 MNHNS and CDR2 SASEGT. V gave up 4 bases and J gave up 4 bases; unmatched junction bases: 8. The CDR3 covers 16 residues. In nucleotides, the CDR3 is TGTGCCAGCAGTGGTTCGGACAGGGGTTGGAATCAGCCCCAGCATTTT. As protein: CASSGSDRGWNQPQHF.

The chain couples TRBV5-1 to TRBJ2-1; TRBD2 matches at 8 bases. J gave up 6 bases and V 0 bases, and 8 bases lay outside the gene matches. The CDR3 is 16 amino acids. Germline CDR1 is SGHRS and CDR2 is YFSETQ. Written as DNA, the CDR3 is TGCGCCAGCAGCTTGGCCCCGACGGGGGGGGTCAATGAGCAGTTCTTC. Its translation is CASSLAPTGGVNEQFF.

J is TRBJ1-1 and V is TRBV4-1; 9 nucleotides align to TRBD1. CDR1 MGHRA and CDR2 YSYEKL come from the germline V gene. The CDR3 extends over 17 amino acids. Unmatched junction bases numbered 7, after V lost 2 bases and J lost 0 bases. The CDR3 is CASSQTGDRVLNTEAFF. The CDR3 DNA reads as TGCGCCAGCAGCCAAACCGGGGACAGGGTGTTGAACACTGAAGCTTTCTTT.

J is TRBJ2-2 and V is TRBV12-3 or TRBV12-4; D unresolved. The CDR3 sequence is 13 residues long. V was trimmed by 2 bases and J by 4 bases, leaving 5 bases between them. As DNA, the CDR3 is TGTGCCAGCAGTTTATGGGCCACCGGGGAGCTGTTTTTT. Translation: CASSLWATGELFF.

The rearrangement joins TRBV10-3 to TRBJ1-2; possible D gene TRBD1, 5 bases. The CDR3 is 14 amino acids. Germline V gene lookup returns CDR1 ENHRY and CDR2 SYGVKD. Trimming shortened V by 10 bases and J by 4 bases, and 19 bases separated the two germline ends. The CDR3, as DNA: TGTGCCACCGAGCCGGGGGAGATGGGCTATGGCTACACCTTC. Its protein is CATEPGEMGYGYTF.

The chain recombines TRBV10-2 with TRBJ2-1; 9 positions agree with TRBD1. After removal of 3 bases from V and 13 bases from J, the junction contained 4 bases not matched to a gene. The CDR3 is 12 residues long. Germline values: CDR1 WSHSY, CDR2 SAAADI. The CDR3 nucleotides read TGCGCCAGCAGTGAACAGGGGGCCTCACAGTTCTTC. As protein: CASSEQGASQFF.

The chain is built from TRBV5-1 and TRBJ1-1; 9 positions agree with TRBD1. The CDR3 has 16 residues. With V trimmed by 5 bases and J by 2 bases, 10 bases remained unmatched. The germline gives CDR1 SGHRS, CDR2 YFSETQ. The CDR3 nucleotides are TGCGCCAGCAGGCCTACAGGGGGCGCGAGTAACACTGAAGCTTTCTTT. Amino acid sequence: CASRPTGGASNTEAFF.

The sample holds one count of this clone. The chain joins TRBV9 to TRBJ1-6; no clear D gene. This CDR3 has 15 residues. The germline V gene encodes CDR1 SGDLS and CDR2 YYNGEE. Trimming cost V 0 bases and J 7 bases, with 11 bases left between them. As DNA, the CDR3 is TGTGCCAGCAGCGTAGGGGGAGTGGGGAATTCACCCCTCCACTTT. Amino acid sequence: CASSVGGVGNSPLHF.

The chain carries TRBV28 and TRBJ2-7, with TRBD1 identical over 8 bases. This CDR3 comprises 13 residues. V was clipped by 6 bases and J by 3 bases; unmatched bases: 4. Looked up from germline, CDR1 is MDHEN and CDR2 is SYDVKM. The CDR3 reads CASRSQGVYEQYF. In nucleotides, the CDR3 is TGTGCCAGCAGATCACAGGGGGTCTACGAGCAGTACTTC.

This clone was picked up one time. J is TRBJ1-4 and V is TRBV9; D not certain. CDR3 length: 17 residues. Trimming removed 1 base from V and 4 bases from J, with 17 bases in between. Germline CDR1 is SGDLS and CDR2 is YYNGEE. The CDR3 is CASSVSFVGQGNEKLFF. Written as DNA, the CDR3 is TGTGCCAGCAGCGTAAGTTTTGTGGGCCAAGGTAATGAAAAACTGTTTTTT.

This rearrangement joins TRBV7-3 to TRBJ1-1, with a possible D match to TRBD1 (6 bases). V gave up 5 bases and J gave up 1 base, with 17 bases separating them. The CDR3 runs 16 residues. Germline-derived CDR1 and CDR2 are SGHTA and FQGTGA. CDR3 in amino acids: CASSPGHLIQNTEAFF. CDR3 in DNA: TGTGCCAGCAGCCCGGGACACTTAATCCAGAACACTGAAGCTTTCTTT.

The genes are TRBV19 and TRBJ2-7; 10 bases map to TRBD1. This CDR3 has 13 amino acids. Per germline, CDR1 LNHDA and CDR2 SQIVND (reference sequence). V was pared by 6 bases and J by 7 bases, with 6 bases of the junction left unmatched. CDR3 protein: CASSRQGAWEQYF. The CDR3 nucleotides are TGTGCCAGTAGCCGACAGGGGGCGTGGGAGCAGTACTTC.

The chain combines TRBV4-2 with TRBJ2-1, with a weak D call TRBD1 (5 bases). Trimming took off 3 bases at V and 7 bases at J, with 10 bases between the two ends. There are 13 residues in the CDR3. Germline CDR1 reads LGHNA; CDR2 reads YNFKEQ. Here the CDR3 DNA reads TGTGCCAGCAGCCAGGGGCCGGCGAATGAGCAGTTCTTC. Its translation: CASSQGPANEQFF.

This clone occurred a few times. V gene TRBV5-1 combines with J gene TRBJ2-2; 9 bases line up with TRBD2. Germline values: CDR1 SGHRS, CDR2 YFSETQ. The CDR3 length is 15 residues. The J segment lost 4 bases and the V segment lost 4 bases, leaving 5 bases of the junction unmatched. The DNA of the CDR3 is TGCGCCAGCAGCCGGACTAGCGATCCCACCGGGGAGCTGTTTTTT. It yields the protein CASSRTSDPTGELFF.

V usage is TRBV5-4 and J usage is TRBJ2-2; the match to TRBD2 covers 11 bases. V lost 4 bases and J lost 5; bases outside the gene matches: 4. The CDR3 is 15 residues long. Germline CDR1 is SGHNT and CDR2 is YYREEE (reference sequence). The CDR3 region is CASSTGLAATGELFF. For the CDR3, the DNA is TGTGCCAGCAGCACGGGACTAGCGGCAACCGGGGAGCTGTTTTTT.

The rearrangement links TRBV19 to TRBJ1-1, with a possible D match to TRBD1 (5 bases). From germline, CDR1 is LNHDA and CDR2 SQIVND (reference sequence). CDR3 length equals 17 residues. Trimming left V 3 bases short and J 4 bases short, with 21 bases between. Written as DNA, the CDR3 is TGTGCCAGTAGTATTCTCGTCTTGGGCGTTCAGGGCACTGAAGCTTTCTTT. Protein product: CASSILVLGVQGTEAFF.

The chain links TRBV30 to TRBJ1-1; a possible D gene is TRBD1 (6 bases). V was cut by 5 bases and J by 0 bases, with 10 bases left in between. Germline CDR1 is GTSNPN and CDR2 is SVGIG (reference sequence). The CDR3 covers 13 residues. CDR3 nucleotides: TGTGCCTGGGACAGGAGTTTGAACACTGAAGCTTTCTTT. Encoded protein: CAWDRSLNTEAFF. The variable domain in full, with the rest retrieved from reference TRBV30 and TRBJ1-1, is SQTIHQWPATLVQPVGSPLSLECTVEGTSNPNLYWYRQAAGRGLQLLFYSVGIGQISSEVPQNLSASRPQDRQFILSSKKLLLSDSGFYLCAWDRSLNTEAFFGQGTRLTVV.

This chain links TRBV9 with TRBJ2-5, with D possibly TRBD1 on 5 matching bases. CDR3 length: 14 residues. CDR1 and CDR2 from the germline V gene are SGDLS and YYNGEE. The ends were cut back, 4 bases at V and 3 bases at J, with 13 bases in the middle. The CDR3 here is CASSRQISEETQYF. CDR3 nucleotides: TGTGCCAGCAGCCGACAGATTTCGGAAGAGACCCAGTACTTC.

The chain employs TRBV5-1 and TRBJ2-3; TRBD2 matches 9 bases. Germline CDR1 reads SGHRS; CDR2 reads YFSETQ. This CDR3 region has 17 residues. Trimming took 3 bases from V and 2 from J; bases not matched to a gene: 10. The CDR3: CASSSHLAGTHTDTQYF. DNA of the CDR3: TGCGCCAGCAGCTCTCATCTAGCGGGAACTCACACAGATACGCAGTATTTT.

This clone was recorded only once. Other nucleotide sequences in the sample specify the same CDR3. The V and J genes are TRBV11-2 and TRBJ1-1; D is possibly TRBD1 (6 bases). Trimming took off 7 bases at V and 0 bases at J, with 12 bases between the two ends. The CDR3 length is 14 residues. Looked up from germline, CDR1 is SGHAT and CDR2 is FQNNGV. In DNA, the CDR3 is TGTGCCAGCACCTTGGCAGGGGTGAACACTGAAGCTTTCTTT. Its protein is CASTLAGVNTEAFF. Full variable domain (outside the CDR3, taken from reference TRBV11-2 and TRBJ1-1): EAGVAQSPRYKIIEKRQSVAFWCNPISGHATLYWYQQILGQGPKLLIQFQNNGVVDDSQLPKDRFSAERLKGVDSTLKIQPAKLEDSAVYLCASTLAGVNTEAFFGQGTRLTVV.

V is TRBV29-1 and J is TRBJ1-5, with D perhaps matching TRBD1 (5 bases). Trimming removed 6 bases at V and 3 bases at J, with 12 bases between. CDR3 length: 13 residues. From germline, CDR1 is SQVTM and CDR2 ANQGSEA. The CDR3, as DNA: TGCAGCGTATCCACAGGAATCAATCAGCCCCAGCATTTT. Encoded protein: CSVSTGINQPQHF.

V usage is TRBV14 and J usage is TRBJ2-2; no reliable D call. The CDR3 spans 14 residues. Germline lookup yields CDR1 SGHDN and CDR2 FVKESK. Trimming left V 7 bases short and J 1 base short, with 10 bases between. The DNA for the CDR3 is TGTGCCAGCAACCCAACCAGGAACACCGGGGAGCTGTTTTTT. It is translated as CASNPTRNTGELFF.

In its sample, this clone was seen once. The chain recombines TRBV15 with TRBJ1-1, with 9 bases matching TRBD1. CDR1 is LNHNV and CDR2 is YYDKDF in the germline V gene (reference sequence). The CDR3 is 14 amino acids. Losses at the gene ends were 9 bases for V and 4 bases for J; bases not matched to a gene: 9. CDR3 DNA sequence: TGTGCCACGGGACAGGGAAGATGGGGCACTGAAGCTTTCTTT. Its translation: CATGQGRWGTEAFF.

The chain links TRBV24-1 to TRBJ2-1, with 11 bases that match TRBD2. Germline lookup yields CDR1 KGHDR and CDR2 SFDVKD. The CDR3 has 16 residues. V lost 4 bases and J lost 6; bases outside the gene matches: 7. CDR3 nucleotides: TGTGCCACCAGTGACCTCCTAGCGGGAGGTATCAATGAGCAGTTCTTC. The encoded protein is CATSDLLAGGINEQFF.